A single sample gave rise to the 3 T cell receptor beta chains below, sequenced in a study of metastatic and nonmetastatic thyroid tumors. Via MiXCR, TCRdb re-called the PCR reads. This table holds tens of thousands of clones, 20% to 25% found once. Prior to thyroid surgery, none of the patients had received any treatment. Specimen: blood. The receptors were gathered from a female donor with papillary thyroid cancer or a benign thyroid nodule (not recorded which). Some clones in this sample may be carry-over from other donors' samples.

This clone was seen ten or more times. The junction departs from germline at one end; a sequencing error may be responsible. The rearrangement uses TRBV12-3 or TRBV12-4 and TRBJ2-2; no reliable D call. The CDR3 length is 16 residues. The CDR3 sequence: CDIIRCGSSHTGELFF. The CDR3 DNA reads TGCGACATAATAAGGTGCGGCAGCTCTCACACCGGGGAGCTGTTTTTT.

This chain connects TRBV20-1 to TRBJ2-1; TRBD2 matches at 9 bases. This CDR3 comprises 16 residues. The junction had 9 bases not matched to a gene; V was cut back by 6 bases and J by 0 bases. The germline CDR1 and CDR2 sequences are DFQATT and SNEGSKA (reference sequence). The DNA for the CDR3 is TGCAGTGCCCAGGGGCTAGCGGGGATCTCCTACAATGAGCAGTTCTTC. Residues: CSAQGLAGISYNEQFF.

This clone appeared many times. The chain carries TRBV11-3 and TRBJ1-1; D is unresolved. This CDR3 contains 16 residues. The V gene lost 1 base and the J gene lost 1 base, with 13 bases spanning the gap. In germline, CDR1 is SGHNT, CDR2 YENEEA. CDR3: CASSLGRADQNTEAFF. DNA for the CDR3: TGTGCCAGCAGCTTAGGAAGGGCGGACCAGAACACTGAAGCTTTCTTT.